This T cell receptor (beta chain) was documented in a study of blood T cell repertoires in COVID-19. The CDR3 totals 17 residues. V gave up 0 bases and J gave up 5 bases; unmatched junction bases: 9. Germline values: CDR1 SGHNT, CDR2 YYREEE (reference sequence). TCRdb's copy holds only in-frame clones and misses some; the assay was immunoSEQ multiplex PCR. The sample lists roughly 250,000 clones, approximately 86% occurring once. Participants' own reports of clinical history determined their cohort assignment. The study counted Cohort 3 donors as recovered given two negative PCRs, clearance, or symptom resolution.

Source material: PBMCs or T cells enriched from blood (not recorded which). This rearrangement joins TRBV5-4 to TRBJ2-7; 12 nucleotides match TRBD2. The source of this sequence is a woman in her 50s who had recovered from COVID-19. CDR3 protein: CASSLARLAGVADEQYF. The CDR3 DNA follows: TGTGCCAGCAGCTTGGCCAGACTAGCGGGAGTGGCCGACGAGCAGTACTTC. Together with reference TRBV5-4 and TRBJ2-7, the CDR3 gives the full variable domain: ETGVTQSPTHLIKTRGQQVTLRCSSQSGHNTVSWYQQALGQGPQFIFQYYREEENGRGNFPPRFSGLQFPNYSSELNVNALELDDSALYLCASSLARLAGVADEQYFGPGTRLTVT.